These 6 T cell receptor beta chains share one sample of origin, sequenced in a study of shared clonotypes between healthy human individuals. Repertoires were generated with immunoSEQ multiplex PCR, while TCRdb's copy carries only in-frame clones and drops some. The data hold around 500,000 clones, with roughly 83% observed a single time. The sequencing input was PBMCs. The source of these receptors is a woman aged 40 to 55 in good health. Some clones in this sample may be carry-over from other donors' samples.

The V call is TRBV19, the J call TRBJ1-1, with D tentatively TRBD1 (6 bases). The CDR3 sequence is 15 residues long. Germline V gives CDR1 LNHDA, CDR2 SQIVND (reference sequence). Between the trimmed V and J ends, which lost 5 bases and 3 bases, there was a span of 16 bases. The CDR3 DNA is TGTGCCAGTAGTTCCTCCGGGGCAGGGGACACTGAAGCTTTCTTT. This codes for CASSSSGAGDTEAFF.

DNA of the CDR3: TGTGCCAGCAGTTACTGCCAAGGGGACGAAAAACTGTTTTTT. Translated, it gives CASSYCQGDEKLFF. The chain carries TRBV6-8 and TRBJ1-4, with D possibly being TRBD1 (5 bases). Germline V gene lookup returns CDR1 MNHGY and CDR2 SAAAGT. With 1 base removed from V and 8 bases from J, the gap between germline ends came to 11 bases. The CDR3 loop spans 14 amino acids.

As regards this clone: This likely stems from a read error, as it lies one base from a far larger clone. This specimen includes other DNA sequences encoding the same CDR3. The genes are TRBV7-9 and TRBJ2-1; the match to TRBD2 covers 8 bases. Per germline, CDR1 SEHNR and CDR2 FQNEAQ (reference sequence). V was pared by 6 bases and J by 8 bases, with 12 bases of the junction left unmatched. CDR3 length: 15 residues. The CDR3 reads CASSYRTSGRDEQFF. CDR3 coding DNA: TGTGCCAGCAGTTATCGGACCAGCGGGAGAGATGAGCAGTTCTTC.

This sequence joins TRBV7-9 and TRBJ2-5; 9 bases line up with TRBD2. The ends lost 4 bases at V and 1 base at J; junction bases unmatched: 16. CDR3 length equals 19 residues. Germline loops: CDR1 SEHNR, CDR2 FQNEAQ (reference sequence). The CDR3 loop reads CASSSPGVASGTFQETQYF. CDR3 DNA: TGTGCCAGCAGCTCCCCGGGGGTGGCTAGCGGGACCTTCCAAGAGACCCAGTACTTC.

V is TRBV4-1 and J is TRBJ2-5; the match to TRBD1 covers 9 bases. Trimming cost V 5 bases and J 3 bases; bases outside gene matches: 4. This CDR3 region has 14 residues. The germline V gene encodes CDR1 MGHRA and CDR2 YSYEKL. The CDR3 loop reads CASSIRDREETQYF. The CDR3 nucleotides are TGCGCCAGCAGCATCCGGGACAGGGAAGAGACCCAGTACTTC.

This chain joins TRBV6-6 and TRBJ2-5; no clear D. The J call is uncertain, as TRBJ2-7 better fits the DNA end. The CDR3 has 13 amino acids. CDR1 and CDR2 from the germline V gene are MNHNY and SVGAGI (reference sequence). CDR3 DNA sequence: TGTGCCAGCAGTTACACACAAGCCTACGAGCAGTACTTC. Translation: CASSYTQAYEQYF.